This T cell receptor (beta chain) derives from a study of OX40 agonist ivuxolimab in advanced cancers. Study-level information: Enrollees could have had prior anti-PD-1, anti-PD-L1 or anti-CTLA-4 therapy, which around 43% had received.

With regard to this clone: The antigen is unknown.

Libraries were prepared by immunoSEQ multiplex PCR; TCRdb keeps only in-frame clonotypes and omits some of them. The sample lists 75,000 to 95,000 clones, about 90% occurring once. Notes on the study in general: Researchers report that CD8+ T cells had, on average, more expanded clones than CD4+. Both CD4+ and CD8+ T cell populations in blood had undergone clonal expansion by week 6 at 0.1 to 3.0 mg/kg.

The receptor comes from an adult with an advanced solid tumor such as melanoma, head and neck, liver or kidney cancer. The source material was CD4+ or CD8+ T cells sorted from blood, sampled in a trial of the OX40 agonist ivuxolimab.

The CDR3 reads CASSPVRGVVGYEQYF. The CDR3 DNA sequence: TGTGCCAGCTCACCTGTTCGAGGAGTTGTCGGGTACGAGCAGTACTTC. The V call is TRBV18, the J call TRBJ2-7; D not resolved. CDR1 and CDR2 (germline): KGHSH, LQKENI. This CDR3 region has 16 residues. The V and J ends lost 3 bases and 4 bases respectively, with 19 bases between them. The full variable domain, in which reference TRBV18 and TRBJ2-7 provide the parts outside the CDR3, is NAGVMQNPRHLVRRRGQEARLRCSPMKGHSHVYWYRQLPEEGLKFMVYLQKENIIDESGMPKERFSAEFPKEGPSILRIQQVVRGDSAAYFCASSPVRGVVGYEQYFGPGTRLTVT.